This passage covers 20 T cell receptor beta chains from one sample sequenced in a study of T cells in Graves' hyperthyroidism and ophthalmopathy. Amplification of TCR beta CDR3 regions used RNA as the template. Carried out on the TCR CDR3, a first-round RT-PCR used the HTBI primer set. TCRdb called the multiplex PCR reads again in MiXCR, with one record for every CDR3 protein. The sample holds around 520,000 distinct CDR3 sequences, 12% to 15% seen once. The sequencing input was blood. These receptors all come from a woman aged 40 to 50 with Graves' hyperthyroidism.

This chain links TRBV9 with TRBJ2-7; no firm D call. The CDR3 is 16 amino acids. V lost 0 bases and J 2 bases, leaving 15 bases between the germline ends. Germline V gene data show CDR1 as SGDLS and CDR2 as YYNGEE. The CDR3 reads CASSVASSSPTYEQYF. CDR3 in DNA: TGTGCCAGCAGCGTAGCTTCGTCTTCTCCGACCTACGAGCAGTACTTC.

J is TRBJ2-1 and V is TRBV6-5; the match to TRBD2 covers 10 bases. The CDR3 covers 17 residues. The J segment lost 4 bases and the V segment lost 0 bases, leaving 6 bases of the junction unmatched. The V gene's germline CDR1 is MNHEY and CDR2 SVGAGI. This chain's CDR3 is CASSYSSSGRRYNEQFF. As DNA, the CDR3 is TGTGCCAGCAGTTACTCGTCTAGCGGGAGAAGGTACAATGAGCAGTTCTTC.

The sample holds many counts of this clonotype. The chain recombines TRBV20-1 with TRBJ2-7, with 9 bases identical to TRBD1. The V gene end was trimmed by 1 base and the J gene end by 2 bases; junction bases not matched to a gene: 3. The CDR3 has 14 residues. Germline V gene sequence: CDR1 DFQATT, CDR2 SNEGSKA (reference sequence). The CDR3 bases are TGCAGTGCTAGAGGACAGGGGGGGACCTACGAGCAGTACTTC. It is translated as CSARGQGGTYEQYF.

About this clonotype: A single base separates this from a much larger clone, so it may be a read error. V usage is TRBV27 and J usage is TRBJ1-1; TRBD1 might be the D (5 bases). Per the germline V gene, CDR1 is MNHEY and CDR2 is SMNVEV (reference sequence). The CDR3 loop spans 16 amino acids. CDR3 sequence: CASSPSRAGVNTKAFF. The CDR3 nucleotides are TGTGCCAGCTCCCCATCGCGGGCGGGGGTGAACACTAAAGCTTTCTTT.

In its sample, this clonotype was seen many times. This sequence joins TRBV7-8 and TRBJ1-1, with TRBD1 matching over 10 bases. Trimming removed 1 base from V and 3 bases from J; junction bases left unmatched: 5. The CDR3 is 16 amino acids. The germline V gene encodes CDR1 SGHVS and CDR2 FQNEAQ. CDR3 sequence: CASSLEGQGIHTEAFF. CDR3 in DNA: TGTGCCAGCAGCTTAGAGGGACAGGGGATCCACACTGAAGCTTTCTTT. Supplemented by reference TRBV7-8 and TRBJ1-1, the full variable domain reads GAGVSQSPRYKVAKRGQDVALRCDPISGHVSLFWYQQALGQGPEFLTYFQNEAQLDKSGLPSDRFFAERPEGSVSTLKIQRTQQEDSAVYLCASSLEGQGIHTEAFFGQGTRLTVV.

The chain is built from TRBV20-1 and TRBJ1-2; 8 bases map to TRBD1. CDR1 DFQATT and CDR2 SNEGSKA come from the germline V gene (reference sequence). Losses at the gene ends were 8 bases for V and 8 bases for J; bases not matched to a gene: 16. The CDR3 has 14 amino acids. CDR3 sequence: CSPWHWTGYEGYTF. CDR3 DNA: TGCAGTCCCTGGCACTGGACAGGGTACGAGGGCTACACCTTC.

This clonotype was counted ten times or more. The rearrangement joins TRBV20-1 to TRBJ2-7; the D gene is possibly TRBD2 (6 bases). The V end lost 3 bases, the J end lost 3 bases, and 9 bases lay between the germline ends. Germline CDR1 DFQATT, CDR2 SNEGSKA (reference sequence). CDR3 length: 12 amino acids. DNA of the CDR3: TGCAGTGCTAGCGAGGAGGGCTACGAGCAGTACTTC. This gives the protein CSASEEGYEQYF.

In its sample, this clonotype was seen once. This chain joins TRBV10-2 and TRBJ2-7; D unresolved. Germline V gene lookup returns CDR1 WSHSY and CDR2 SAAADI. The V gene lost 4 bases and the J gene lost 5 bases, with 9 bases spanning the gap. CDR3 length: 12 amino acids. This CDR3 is CASSGQADEQYF. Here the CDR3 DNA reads TGCGCCAGCAGTGGGCAGGCGGACGAGCAGTACTTC.

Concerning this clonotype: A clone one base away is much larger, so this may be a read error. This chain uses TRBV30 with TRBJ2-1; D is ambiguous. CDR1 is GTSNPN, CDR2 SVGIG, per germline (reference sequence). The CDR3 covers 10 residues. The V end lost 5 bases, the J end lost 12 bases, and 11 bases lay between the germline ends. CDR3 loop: CAWFTDRQFF. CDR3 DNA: TGTGCCTGGTTCACGGACCGGCAGTTCTTC.

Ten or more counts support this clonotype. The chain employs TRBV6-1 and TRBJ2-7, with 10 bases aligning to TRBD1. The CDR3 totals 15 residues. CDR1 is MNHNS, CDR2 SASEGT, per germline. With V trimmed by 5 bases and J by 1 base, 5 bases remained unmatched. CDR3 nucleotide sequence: TGTGCCAGCAGTATTTGGACAGGGGGATCCTACGAGCAGTACTTC. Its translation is CASSIWTGGSYEQYF.

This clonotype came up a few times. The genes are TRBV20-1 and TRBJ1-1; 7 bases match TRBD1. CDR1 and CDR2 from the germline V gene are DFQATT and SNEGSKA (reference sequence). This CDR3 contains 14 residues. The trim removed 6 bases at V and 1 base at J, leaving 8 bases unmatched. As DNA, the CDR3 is TGCAGTGCCAAGCAGGGGGAGTGGAACACTGAAGCTTTCTTT. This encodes CSAKQGEWNTEAFF.

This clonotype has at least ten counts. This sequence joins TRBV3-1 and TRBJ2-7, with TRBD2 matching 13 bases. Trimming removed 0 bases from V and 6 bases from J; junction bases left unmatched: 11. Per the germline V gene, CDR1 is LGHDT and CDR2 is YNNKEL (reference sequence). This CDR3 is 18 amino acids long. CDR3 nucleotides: TGTGCCAGCAGCCAAGAACTAGCGGGAGGGCCGATCGTTGGCGAGCAGTACTTC. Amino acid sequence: CASSQELAGGPIVGEQYF.

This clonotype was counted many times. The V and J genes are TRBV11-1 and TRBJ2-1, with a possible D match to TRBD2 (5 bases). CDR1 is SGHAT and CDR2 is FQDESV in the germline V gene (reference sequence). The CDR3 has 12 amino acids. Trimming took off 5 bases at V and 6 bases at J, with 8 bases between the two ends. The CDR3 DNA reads TGTGCCAGCAGCCAAACTAGCAATGAGCAGTTCTTC. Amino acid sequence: CASSQTSNEQFF.

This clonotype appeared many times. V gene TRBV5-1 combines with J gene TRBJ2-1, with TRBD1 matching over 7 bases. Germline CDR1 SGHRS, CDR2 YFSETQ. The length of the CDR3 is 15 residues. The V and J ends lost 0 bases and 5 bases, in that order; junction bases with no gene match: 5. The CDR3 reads CASSLEGGADNEQFF. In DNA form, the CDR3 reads TGCGCCAGCAGCTTGGAAGGGGGCGCCGACAATGAGCAGTTCTTC. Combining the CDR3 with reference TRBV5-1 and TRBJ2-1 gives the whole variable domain KAGVTQTPRYLIKTRGQQVTLSCSPISGHRSVSWYQQTPGQGLQFLFEYFSETQRNKGNFPGRFSGRQFSNSRSEMNVSTLELGDSALYLCASSLEGGADNEQFFGPGTRLTVL.

The CDR3 nucleotides read TGTGCCAGCGGAGGGGGGGGCTGGCAGCCCCAGCATTTT. Residues: CASGGGGWQPQHF. The V and J genes are TRBV6-1 and TRBJ1-5; possibly TRBD1 for D (6 bases). The ends were cut back, 8 bases at V and 7 bases at J, with 15 bases in the middle. CDR1 and CDR2 (germline): MNHNS, SASEGT. The CDR3 has 13 amino acids.

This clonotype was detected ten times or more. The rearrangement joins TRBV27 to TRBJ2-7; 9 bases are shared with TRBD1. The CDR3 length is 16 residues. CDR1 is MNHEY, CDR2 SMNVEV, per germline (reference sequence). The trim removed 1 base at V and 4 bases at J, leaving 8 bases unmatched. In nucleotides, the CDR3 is TGTGCCAGCAGTTTATTATCGGGACAGGGTCAATACGAGCAGTACTTC. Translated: CASSLLSGQGQYEQYF.

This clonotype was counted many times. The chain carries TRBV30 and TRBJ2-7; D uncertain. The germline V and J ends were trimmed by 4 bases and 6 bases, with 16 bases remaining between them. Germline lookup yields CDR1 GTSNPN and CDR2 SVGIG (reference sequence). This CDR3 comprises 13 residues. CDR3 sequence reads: CAWTPGPPREQYF. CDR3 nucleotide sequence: TGTGCCTGGACGCCCGGGCCCCCACGCGAGCAGTACTTC.

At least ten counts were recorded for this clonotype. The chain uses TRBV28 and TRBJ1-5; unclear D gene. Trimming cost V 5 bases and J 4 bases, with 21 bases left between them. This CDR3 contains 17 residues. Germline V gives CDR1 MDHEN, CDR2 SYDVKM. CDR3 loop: CASSISFQGSRNQPQHF. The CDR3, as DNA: TGTGCCAGCAGTATATCGTTCCAAGGGAGTAGGAATCAGCCCCAGCATTTT.

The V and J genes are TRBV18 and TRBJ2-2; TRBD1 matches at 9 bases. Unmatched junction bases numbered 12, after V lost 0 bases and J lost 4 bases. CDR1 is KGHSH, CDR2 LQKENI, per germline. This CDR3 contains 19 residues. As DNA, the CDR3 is TGTGCCAGCTCACCACCAAATCGACAGGGGGGAAAAAGCACCGGGGAGCTGTTTTTT. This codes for CASSPPNRQGGKSTGELFF.

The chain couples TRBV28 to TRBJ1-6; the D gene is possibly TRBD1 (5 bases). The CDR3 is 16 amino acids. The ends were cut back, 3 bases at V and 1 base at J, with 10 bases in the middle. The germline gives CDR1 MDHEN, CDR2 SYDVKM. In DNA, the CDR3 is TGTGCCAGCAGTTTTGGGGGTGTTTCCTATAATTCACCCCTCCACTTT. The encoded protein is CASSFGGVSYNSPLHF.